This entry describes one T cell receptor beta chain. Germline is not matched at one junction end, which may reflect a read error. These data belong to a study of tumor-infiltrating lymphocytes in primary liver carcinoma. Priming with a constant-region primer yielded TCR beta cDNA from approximately 500 ng total RNA. Three-round nested multiplex PCR performed with slightly modified ARM-PCR produced the TCR beta libraries. Running 10 cycles apiece, the first two PCR rounds relied on TRBV1-TRBV30 forward primers together with a C-beta reverse primer. TCRdb re-analysed the multiplex PCR reads in MiXCR, keeping a single row per CDR3 protein. The sample lists tens of thousands of distinct CDR3 sequences, 80% seen once, with less than 40% in the top ten. The germline V gene has CDR1 MNHEY and CDR2 SVGAGI. This CDR3 is built from 15 residues. Unsorted bulk tissue, roughly 19-33 mg of it, served as the source for co-extraction of RNA and DNA. Patients diagnosed with primary liver carcinoma received treatment through surgical resection.

The rearrangement joins TRBV6-5 to TRBJ2-7, with a possible D match to TRBD1 (6 bases). Sequencing input: liver tumor tissue from sampling region 2. Subset indicated: tumor region T2, inferior pole. This receptor was identified in a woman in her 30s with primary liver carcinoma and hepatitis B virus infection. In DNA, the CDR3 is TGTGCCAGCAGATACATGGACAGCAGCTCCTACGAACAGTACTTC. This encodes CASRYMDSSSYEQYF.